The entry below describes one T cell receptor (beta chain). Germline CDR1 and CDR2: SGHRS and YFSETQ. This CDR3 has 16 amino acids. Trimming shortened V by 0 bases and J by 0 bases, and 9 bases separated the two germline ends. The data were obtained in a study of blood T cell repertoires in COVID-19. Background on the study: Some COVID-19 samples were acute and others convalescent; all came from the United States, Italy and Spain. Sample material is recorded as cDNA or gDNA derived from T cells, B-cell-depleted T cells, or PBMCs.

Original handling: Cell counts per sample came from amplifying reference gene primers. Repertoires were generated with immunoSEQ multiplex PCR, while TCRdb's copy carries only in-frame clones and drops some. Clonal size and the V and J genes are those of that table, whereas D and trimming came from the DNA. Of around 55,000 clones in the sample, around 89% were seen once. The sample consisted of peripheral blood. The chain has TRBV5-1 and TRBJ2-2; tentatively, D is TRBD2 (5 bases). This receptor was taken from a man in his 60s with acute or convalescent COVID-19. CDR3 protein: CASSLEGATNTGELFF. For the CDR3, the DNA is TGCGCCAGCAGCTTGGAGGGAGCGACGAACACCGGGGAGCTGTTTTTT.